This TCR beta chain emerged from a study of human T cells and chemical hapten exposure. Study summary: Throughout a study of around six months, patients underwent weekly scalp administration of diphenylcyclopropenone doses. Study results and caveats: Significantly more large CDR3 similarity clusters arose among expanded TCRs than among controls.

As handled by the study authors: Across samples, TCR counts had a median of about 100,000 and ranged from about 23,224 to 690,600. TCRdb re-analysed the RACE reads in MiXCR, keeping a single row per CDR3 protein. In this record, the V and J calls reflect TCRdb's handling and not the investigators' own analysis. Seen here are about 160,000 distinct CDR3 sequences, about a quarter observed once, and the top ten hold under 2.5%. Note on this clonotype: No antigen is known for it.

Time point denoted: patch test 3, about 24 weeks after DPC sensitization. The sample's treatment: therapeutic diphenylcyclopropenone sensitization with weekly scalp DPC. Blood sampling occurred before each patch-test application. The CDR3 has 11 amino acids. Trimming stripped 8 bases from V and 4 bases from J, with 11 bases between. The germline gives CDR1 SQVTM, CDR2 ANQGSEA. This receptor was obtained from a woman younger than 30 with alopecia areata. Some clones in this sample may be carry-over from other donors' samples. This sample comprised whole blood, obtained in connection with sensitization to the hapten diphenylcyclopropenone (DPC). The rearrangement uses TRBV29-1 and TRBJ1-2, with no clear D. CDR3 in DNA: TGCAGCACCCCGGGCCTCTATGGCTACACCTTC. It yields the protein CSTPGLYGYTF.